Sequencing of this TCR beta chain was carried out in a study of T-cell memory formation after mild COVID-19. Study results and caveats: Contracting clones localized mainly to CM and EM when CD4+ and mainly to EMRA when CD8+. The study detected some responding clones in pre-infection memory, suggesting cross-reactive memory joined. Clonal second-wave expansions that peaked on day 37 had unconfirmed SARS-CoV-2 specificity. Clones shrinking from day 15 to 85 showed even CD4/CD8 mixes; later expanders tilted CD4+.

This CDR3 has 13 amino acids. Germline CDR1 LGHNA, CDR2 YNFKEQ. V lost 0 bases and J 5 bases, leaving 7 bases between the germline ends. One entry per CDR3 protein results from TCRdb running MiXCR on the 5' RACE reads. The table records approximately 300,000 distinct CDR3 sequences, less than 20% of them present only once. Comments on this clonotype: The antigen is not known.

Specimen: PBMCs or a T cell subset sorted from them (not recorded which). This sequence was found in a man aged 18 to 29 who had mild COVID-19 (a few samples of this study predate the infection). Cell type and time point are not known. V usage is TRBV4-2 and J usage is TRBJ1-1; unclear D gene. The chain's CDR3 is CASSQDLETEAFF. In DNA, the CDR3 is TGTGCCAGCAGCCAAGATCTTGAAACTGAAGCTTTCTTT.